This TCR beta chain was sequenced in a study of T cell responses to AZD1222 COVID-19 vaccine. Study-level results: Mapped onto spike, vaccine-associated CD4 TCRs spanned it and were dominant at 160-218 and 743-854. Two AZD1222 doses significantly raised spike-specific TCR breadth and depth over controls.

CDR1 and CDR2 (germline): SEHNR, FQNEAQ (reference sequence). V lost 5 bases, J lost 5 bases, and 8 bases lay in between. There are 12 residues in the CDR3. This clone was recorded at least ten times. Its antigen remains unknown. The assay was immunoSEQ multiplex PCR, and TCRdb's table has in-frame clones only and misses some. The table has 90,000 to 110,000 clones, around 90% seen once. This sequence originates from an adult in good health. This material consisted of peripheral blood, taken on day 0 of AZD1222 vaccination. The chain uses TRBV7-9 and TRBJ2-3; D is ambiguous. CDR3 in amino acids: CASSGPGDTQYF. DNA of the CDR3: TGTGCCAGCAGCGGCCCGGGAGATACGCAGTATTTT.